Shown below are 20 T cell receptor beta chains from a single sample sequenced in a study of cytomegalovirus exposure and HLA in healthy donors. The study ran its PCR with 60 Vbeta and 13 Jbeta primers. Assay: immunoSEQ multiplex PCR; the TCRdb copy retains only in-frame clones and omits some. The data contain about 180,000 clones, 70% to 90% of them singletons. The sequencing sample was made of PBMCs. These receptors came from a woman in her twenties or thirties in good health and CMV-seronegative.

This sequence joins TRBV5-4 and TRBJ2-7; maybe TRBD2 (6 bases). The V gene's germline CDR1 is SGHNT and CDR2 YYREEE (reference sequence). Trimming left V 6 bases short and J 7 bases short, with 17 bases between. This CDR3 is 13 amino acids long. The CDR3 protein is CASTFSGVGEQYF. In nucleotides, the CDR3 is TGTGCCAGCACCTTTTCGGGGGTGGGGGAGCAGTACTTC.

This clone showed up just a few times. The CDR3 DNA reads as TGTGCCTGGAGCCAAAAGACTAGCGGGTCTCTCACCCAGTACTTC. Translation gives CAWSQKTSGSLTQYF. The chain is built from TRBV30 and TRBJ2-7; 10 nucleotides match TRBD2. Trimming removed 3 bases from V and 10 bases from J; junction bases left unmatched: 15. The germline CDR1 and CDR2 sequences are GTSNPN and SVGIG (reference sequence). The CDR3 loop spans 15 amino acids.

This clone was seen a few times. V is TRBV28 and J is TRBJ2-4, with 10 bases lining up with TRBD2. CDR1 MDHEN and CDR2 SYDVKM come from the germline V gene. Germline trimming cut 6 bases from V and 7 bases from J; bases unmatched to any gene: 6. The CDR3 has 14 amino acids. CDR3: CASRPSGSGNIQYF. As DNA, the CDR3 is TGTGCCAGCAGACCTAGCGGGAGTGGGAACATTCAGTACTTC.

The gene calls are TRBV10-3 and TRBJ1-2; 8 nucleotides agree with TRBD1. Trimming at V came to 11 bases and at J to 0 bases, leaving 8 bases not matched to a gene. Germline assignment: CDR1 ENHRY and CDR2 SYGVKD. The CDR3 consists of 14 residues. The CDR3 nucleotides are TGTGCCTCCCGACAGGGGACTACTAACTATGGCTACACCTTC. This translates into CASRQGTTNYGYTF.

The chain links TRBV10-3 to TRBJ2-5; D perhaps matches TRBD1 (5 bases). Germline CDR1 ENHRY, CDR2 SYGVKD. This CDR3 has 13 residues. Trimming took 4 bases from V and 3 from J, leaving 9 bases between them. CDR3 amino acids: CAISAGREETQYF. The CDR3 DNA reads TGTGCCATCAGTGCGGGCAGGGAAGAGACCCAGTACTTC.

The chain is built from TRBV28 and TRBJ1-1; TRBD1 matches 9 bases. There are 15 residues in the CDR3. Germline CDR1 reads MDHEN; CDR2 reads SYDVKM. Losses at the gene ends were 4 bases for V and 4 bases for J; bases not matched to a gene: 7. The CDR3 here is CASSSYRQGVTEAFF. The CDR3 nucleotides are TGTGCCAGCAGTTCCTACAGACAGGGGGTCACTGAAGCTTTCTTT.

The chain uses TRBV4-3 and TRBJ1-6; D unclear. This CDR3 contains 15 residues. Germline V gives CDR1 LGHNA, CDR2 YSLEER. V was cut by 0 bases and J by 10 bases, with 13 bases left in between. The CDR3 sequence: CASSQEPLAGSPLHF. The CDR3 nucleotides are TGCGCCAGCAGCCAAGAACCCCTAGCCGGGTCACCCCTCCACTTT.

This chain joins TRBV4-1 and TRBJ2-5, with TRBD2 matching over 12 bases. Germline CDR1 MGHRA, CDR2 YSYEKL. The CDR3 loop spans 18 amino acids. With V trimmed by 1 base and J by 1 base, 7 bases remained unmatched. The CDR3 loop reads CASSQGLAGVGGQETQYF. The CDR3 DNA follows: TGCGCCAGCAGCCAAGGACTAGCGGGAGTTGGGGGCCAAGAGACCCAGTACTTC.

The chain has TRBV9 and TRBJ1-2; D remains unclear. CDR1 SGDLS and CDR2 YYNGEE come from the germline V gene. The CDR3 has 15 residues. Between the trimmed V and J ends, which lost 0 bases and 7 bases, there was a span of 16 bases. The CDR3 loop is CASSVEGGGLLGYTF. CDR3 DNA: TGTGCCAGCAGCGTAGAGGGCGGAGGATTACTTGGCTACACCTTC.

V usage is TRBV4-2 and J usage is TRBJ1-2; 7 nucleotides align to TRBD1. The junction had 32 bases not matched to a gene; V was cut back by 0 bases and J by 7 bases. This CDR3 is 23 amino acids long. Germline loops: CDR1 LGHNA, CDR2 YNFKEQ. The CDR3 loop is CASSQDLFYLGPGQTNKDIGYTF. The DNA of the CDR3 is TGTGCCAGCAGCCAAGATCTTTTTTATCTGGGTCCGGGACAGACGAATAAAGACATTGGCTACACCTTC.

V is TRBV5-5 and J is TRBJ2-7; tentative D call: TRBD1 (6 bases). The V gene's germline CDR1 is SGHKS and CDR2 YYEKEE (reference sequence). The CDR3 totals 15 residues. Trimming cost V 6 bases and J 0 bases, with 16 bases left between them. The CDR3 here is CASNPGWGPSYEQYF. DNA for the CDR3: TGTGCCAGCAACCCCGGGTGGGGGCCCTCCTACGAGCAGTACTTC.

The rearrangement links TRBV28 to TRBJ1-1; 7 nucleotides align to TRBD1. V gave up 2 bases and J gave up 0 bases; unmatched junction bases: 3. This CDR3 has 15 residues. Germline V gene sequence: CDR1 MDHEN, CDR2 SYDVKM. The CDR3 loop is CASSLEGAVNTEAFF. As DNA, the CDR3 is TGTGCCAGCAGTTTAGAGGGGGCAGTGAACACTGAAGCTTTCTTT.

This chain connects TRBV28 to TRBJ1-5, with TRBD1 matching 9 bases. This CDR3 spans 16 amino acids. CDR1 MDHEN and CDR2 SYDVKM come from the germline V gene. After removal of 6 bases from V and 5 bases from J, the junction contained 11 bases not matched to a gene. The CDR3 reads CASSSSTGGADQPQHF. CDR3 bases: TGTGCCAGCAGCAGTTCTACAGGGGGCGCAGATCAGCCCCAGCATTTT.

The V call is TRBV18, the J call TRBJ2-5, with a possible D match to TRBD2 (6 bases). The V end lost 1 base, the J end lost 8 bases, and 17 bases lay between the germline ends. The CDR3 is 15 amino acids. Germline CDR1 reads KGHSH; CDR2 reads LQKENI. This CDR3 reads CASSPLSSLASTQYF. The CDR3 DNA is TGTGCCAGCTCACCACTTAGTTCACTAGCCAGTACCCAGTACTTC. The full variable domain, in which reference TRBV18 and TRBJ2-5 provide the parts outside the CDR3, is NAGVMQNPRHLVRRRGQEARLRCSPMKGHSHVYWYRQLPEEGLKFMVYLQKENIIDESGMPKERFSAEFPKEGPSILRIQQVVRGDSAAYFCASSPLSSLASTQYFGPGTRLLVL.

The rearrangement joins TRBV7-9 to TRBJ1-1; D call uncertain. Trimming shortened V by 10 bases and J by 7 bases, and 16 bases separated the two germline ends. The CDR3 length is 12 residues. The germline V gene has CDR1 SEHNR and CDR2 FQNEAQ (reference sequence). The CDR3 coding sequence is TGTGCCACACTGACACCTTACAGTGAAGCTTTCTTT. This translates into CATLTPYSEAFF.

V is TRBV27 and J is TRBJ2-7; 10 positions agree with TRBD2. The germline CDR1 and CDR2 sequences are MNHEY and SMNVEV (reference sequence). This CDR3 has 14 amino acids. The ends lost 5 bases at V and 5 bases at J; junction bases unmatched: 6. In DNA, the CDR3 is TGTGCCAGCAGTCCCGCTAGCGGGAGCGACGAGCAGTACTTC. Its translation: CASSPASGSDEQYF.

The J gene is TRBJ2-7, the V gene TRBV28, with TRBD1 as a possible D gene (6 bases). CDR1 and CDR2 (germline): MDHEN, SYDVKM. CDR3 length equals 16 residues. V was trimmed by 4 bases and J by 1 base, leaving 17 bases between them. In DNA form, the CDR3 reads TGTGCCAGCAGTTCGGACAGCAACGGACTTTCCTACGAGCAGTACTTC. Amino acid sequence: CASSSDSNGLSYEQYF.

V usage is TRBV27 and J usage is TRBJ2-3; possibly TRBD1 for D (6 bases). Germline V CDR1 and CDR2: MNHEY, SMNVEV (reference sequence). Trimming took off 4 bases at V and 2 bases at J, with 22 bases between the two ends. This CDR3 has 18 residues. The CDR3 bases are TGTGCCAGCAGTTCCCCCGGGTTCCCCGACAGGACCACAGATACGCAGTATTTT. Its translation is CASSSPGFPDRTTDTQYF.

This clone has only one observation. The chain uses TRBV11-2 and TRBJ2-3; TRBD2 matches at 8 bases. The trim removed 7 bases at V and 4 bases at J, leaving 10 bases unmatched. The CDR3 runs 15 residues. CDR1 is SGHAT and CDR2 is FQNNGV in the germline V gene. Here the CDR3 DNA reads TGTGCCAGCACCCTTCCGGGGGGGGGCCCAGATACGCAGTATTTT. Translating gives CASTLPGGGPDTQYF.

V usage is TRBV6-1 and J usage is TRBJ2-2; weak D call: TRBD1 (6 bases). CDR1 MNHNS and CDR2 SASEGT come from the germline V gene. V was pared by 6 bases and J by 4 bases, with 12 bases between. This CDR3 region has 14 residues. CDR3 protein: CASSLQGFTGELFF. Here the CDR3 DNA reads TGTGCCAGCAGCCTACAGGGTTTCACCGGGGAGCTGTTTTTT.